This T cell receptor (beta chain) was captured in a study of graft-versus-host responses after intestinal transplantation. Study background: Every transplant recipient was induced with anti-thymocyte globulin, then maintained on tacrolimus and steroids for approximately three years.

This CDR3 has 14 amino acids. The germline V gene encodes CDR1 MNHEY and CDR2 SVGAGI. The V and J ends lost 2 bases and 3 bases respectively, with 11 bases between them. Processing released intraepithelial and lamina propria lymphocytes from the graft tissue. Some clones are missing from TCRdb's copy, which holds only in-frame ones; the method was immunoSEQ multiplex PCR. The data contain fewer than 20,000 clones, around two thirds of them singletons. The chain carries TRBV6-5 and TRBJ2-7; D not certain. This TCR derives from a human patient who received an intestinal transplant, so some T cells may come from the graft donor. Material: ileum tissue, obtained 14 days after transplant. The CDR3 region has the DNA TGTGCCAGCAGTTACCTTTCGAACGGCTACGAGCAGTACTTC. It yields the protein CASSYLSNGYEQYF.